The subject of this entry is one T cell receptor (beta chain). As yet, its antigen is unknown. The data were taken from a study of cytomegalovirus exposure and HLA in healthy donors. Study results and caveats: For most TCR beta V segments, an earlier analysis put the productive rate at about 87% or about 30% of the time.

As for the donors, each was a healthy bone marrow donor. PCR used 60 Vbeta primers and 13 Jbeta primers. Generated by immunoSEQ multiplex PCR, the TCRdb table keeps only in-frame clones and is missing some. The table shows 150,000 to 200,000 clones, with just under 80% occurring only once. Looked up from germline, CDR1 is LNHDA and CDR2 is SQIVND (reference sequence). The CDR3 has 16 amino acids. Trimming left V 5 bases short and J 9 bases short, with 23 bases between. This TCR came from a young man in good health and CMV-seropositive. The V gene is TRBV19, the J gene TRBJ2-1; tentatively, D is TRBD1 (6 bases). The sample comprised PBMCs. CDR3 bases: TGTGCCAGTAGTCCAGGGGCCTTTCTGACAACGGGTGAGCAGTTCTTC. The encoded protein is CASSPGAFLTTGEQFF.